This T cell receptor (beta chain) was retrieved from a study of human T cells and chemical hapten exposure. Study context: It was small differences in pooled library volume that mainly caused per-sample TCR yields to vary. Study findings and constraints: Once DPC sensitization occurred, TCRs above 1 in 1000 frequency showed no change.

During construction of the library, unique molecular identifiers were attached to individual cDNA molecules for quantitative, reproducible TCR counting. Methods used by the authors: With a range of about 20,000 to 690,600, the median per sample was around 96,000 TCRs. A single record per CDR3 protein comes from TCRdb applying MiXCR to the RACE reads. TCRdb's processing, not the study's, gives the V and J calls here. The profile shows roughly 130,000 distinct CDR3 sequences, roughly 9% of them singletons. This clonotype was detected only a few times. Antigen: not known. Losses at the gene ends were 6 bases for V and 5 bases for J; bases not matched to a gene: 11. Germline V lookup: CDR1 DFQATT, CDR2 SNEGSKA (reference sequence). The CDR3 length is 15 residues. Time point indicated: healthy volunteer bleed at 2 weeks. Unfractionated whole blood was the source from which total RNA was extracted.

The sample was whole blood. This clonotype originated in a male donor in good health. Some clones in this sample may be carry-over from other donors' samples. J is TRBJ2-3 and V is TRBV20-1, with 10 bases aligning to TRBD2. In DNA form, the CDR3 reads TGCAGTGCCCTTAGCGGGAGGTTACGTGGAGATACGCAGTATTTT. Protein sequence: CSALSGRLRGDTQYF.